Below, 22 T cell receptor beta chains from the same sample are listed, as sequenced in a study of blood T cell repertoires in COVID-19. Using immunoSEQ multiplex PCR, the repertoire was profiled, and TCRdb retains in-frame clones only, with some absent. The sample yields roughly 280,000 clones, around 90% seen once. The sequenced sample consisted of peripheral blood. Source of these receptors: a woman aged 50 to 60 who had recovered from COVID-19.

This clone was observed once. The CDR3 DNA is TGTGCCAGCAGCTCCGCTAGCGGGGGGGCCCACCTCTACGAGCAGTACTTC. Translated: CASSSASGGAHLYEQYF. This chain links TRBV7-9 with TRBJ2-7, with TRBD2 identical over 12 bases. The CDR3 is made up of 17 amino acids. Trimming cost V 4 bases and J 3 bases; bases outside gene matches: 10. The germline V gene has CDR1 SEHNR and CDR2 FQNEAQ (reference sequence).

This clone came up many times. The J gene is TRBJ2-2, the V gene TRBV18; TRBD1 matches 12 bases. The CDR3 has 19 residues. Germline V gene lookup returns CDR1 KGHSH and CDR2 LQKENI. The trim removed 8 bases at V and 6 bases at J, leaving 19 bases unmatched. The CDR3 DNA sequence: TGTGCCAGCCATGCCGGGACAGGGGGCGCCAGGGGAGTCGCCGGGGAGCTGTTTTTT. Translating gives CASHAGTGGARGVAGELFF.

This rearrangement joins TRBV10-3 to TRBJ1-3; TRBD1 agrees at 8 bases. Trimming cost V 8 bases and J 3 bases; bases outside gene matches: 12. The CDR3 covers 16 residues. Germline V gives CDR1 ENHRY, CDR2 SYGVKD. As DNA, the CDR3 is TGTGCCATCGGCGGGACAGGTCCAACTCGTGGAAACACCATATATTTT. The encoded protein is CAIGGTGPTRGNTIYF.

The genes are TRBV29-1 and TRBJ2-7; perhaps TRBD1 as D (5 bases). V shed 4 bases and J shed 7 bases, with 8 bases lying between them. Germline CDR1 SQVTM, CDR2 ANQGSEA. The CDR3 is 10 amino acids. Written as DNA, the CDR3 is TGCAGCGTTGCGAAGGGGGAGCAGTACTTC. It encodes CSVAKGEQYF.

The table lists this clone with a count of one. The J gene is TRBJ2-5, the V gene TRBV5-1; 11 nucleotides align to TRBD2. This CDR3 spans 16 amino acids. Germline values: CDR1 SGHRS, CDR2 YFSETQ. J was trimmed by 1 base and V by 0 bases; bases with no gene match: 2. The CDR3 protein is CASSLVTSGVQETQYF. In nucleotides, the CDR3 is TGCGCCAGCAGCTTGGTGACTAGCGGGGTCCAAGAGACCCAGTACTTC. The complete variable domain, with remaining parts taken from reference TRBV5-1 and TRBJ2-5, reads KAGVTQTPRYLIKTRGQQVTLSCSPISGHRSVSWYQQTPGQGLQFLFEYFSETQRNKGNFPGRFSGRQFSNSRSEMNVSTLELGDSALYLCASSLVTSGVQETQYFGPGTRLLVL.

In DNA, the CDR3 is TGTGCCAGTAGTAGGACTAGCGGGAGTGGGGAGACCCAGTACTTC. Amino acid sequence: CASSRTSGSGETQYF. V usage is TRBV19 and J usage is TRBJ2-5, with 13 positions matching TRBD2. Germline trimming cut 4 bases from V and 5 bases from J; bases unmatched to any gene: 4. CDR1 LNHDA and CDR2 SQIVND come from the germline V gene (reference sequence). CDR3 length: 15 amino acids.

The DNA for the CDR3 is TGTGCCAGCAGCCCTTGGGACAGGAGTCTAGAGACCCAGTACTTC. Residues: CASSPWDRSLETQYF. This rearrangement joins TRBV14 to TRBJ2-5, with 8 nucleotides matching TRBD1. Germline CDR1 SGHDN, CDR2 FVKESK. V lost 4 bases, J lost 4 bases, and 8 bases stayed unmatched. The CDR3 loop spans 15 amino acids.

This clone has at least ten counts. V usage is TRBV2 and J usage is TRBJ1-1, with 11 bases aligning to TRBD1. Germline CDR1 is SNHLY and CDR2 is FYNNEI. The CDR3 extends over 17 amino acids. Germline trimming cut 6 bases from V and 0 bases from J; bases unmatched to any gene: 9. DNA of the CDR3: TGTGCCAGCAGCTCCGGGACAGGGGGATTCATGAACACTGAAGCTTTCTTT. Its translation: CASSSGTGGFMNTEAFF.

This clone was seen many times. V is TRBV7-3 and J is TRBJ1-1, with D tentatively TRBD1 (6 bases). This CDR3 has 13 amino acids. In germline, CDR1 is SGHTA, CDR2 FQGTGA. V lost 5 bases, J lost 1 base, and 8 bases lay in between. In DNA, the CDR3 is TGTGCCAGCAGCGTGGACAGGAACACTGAAGCTTTCTTT. Amino acid sequence: CASSVDRNTEAFF.

This chain uses TRBV6-1 with TRBJ1-5; a possible D gene is TRBD1 (5 bases). The CDR3 has 13 residues. Germline V gene data show CDR1 as MNHNS and CDR2 as SASEGT. With 3 bases removed from V and 6 bases from J, the gap between germline ends came to 9 bases. CDR3 DNA: TGTGCCAGCAGTGACAGGGCGGCTCAGCCCCAGCATTTT. Its translation: CASSDRAAQPQHF.

V is TRBV10-3 and J is TRBJ1-3; 9 nucleotides align to TRBD1. The CDR3 loop spans 14 amino acids. Germline V gives CDR1 ENHRY, CDR2 SYGVKD. V lost 8 bases and J lost 8; bases outside the gene matches: 10. CDR3 amino acids: CAIRDRVSGDTIYF. In nucleotides, the CDR3 is TGTGCCATCCGGGACAGGGTGTCGGGAGACACCATATATTTT.

V and J are TRBV9 and TRBJ2-1; a possible D gene is TRBD2 (6 bases). Looked up from germline, CDR1 is SGDLS and CDR2 is YYNGEE. This CDR3 spans 15 amino acids. Trimming removed 4 bases from V and 9 bases from J, with 20 bases in between. The DNA for the CDR3 is TGTGCCAGCAGCTCATTGAGTTGGGGGGTGGGTGAGCAGTTCTTC. Encoded protein: CASSSLSWGVGEQFF. Variable domain in full (rest from reference TRBV9 and TRBJ2-1): DSGVTQTPKHLITATGQRVTLRCSPRSGDLSVYWYQQSLDQGLQFLIQYYNGEERAKGNILERFSAQQFPDLHSELNLSSLELGDSALYFCASSSLSWGVGEQFFGPGTRLTVL.

The chain uses TRBV6-5 and TRBJ1-5; D unresolved. The germline V gene has CDR1 MNHEY and CDR2 SVGAGI. The CDR3 is made up of 14 amino acids. V lost 6 bases, J lost 9 bases, and 18 bases lay in between. Here the CDR3 reads CASSFGPSEWPQHF. CDR3 DNA: TGTGCCAGCAGCTTTGGCCCCAGTGAATGGCCCCAGCATTTT.

The chain carries TRBV9 and TRBJ2-5; 7 nucleotides agree with TRBD1. Trimming at V came to 0 bases and at J to 3 bases, leaving 2 bases not matched to a gene. The CDR3 has 14 residues. Germline-derived CDR1 and CDR2 are SGDLS and YYNGEE. CDR3 amino acids: CASSVGDREETQYF. The CDR3 DNA follows: TGTGCCAGCAGCGTAGGAGACAGGGAAGAGACCCAGTACTTC.

V gene TRBV19 combines with J gene TRBJ1-3; 7 bases match TRBD1. Germline V CDR1 and CDR2: LNHDA, SQIVND (reference sequence). The CDR3 is 15 residues long. The V segment lost 6 bases and the J segment 7 bases; nucleotides outside the gene matches: 12. The CDR3 loop reads CASSLDREYANTIYF. CDR3 coding DNA: TGTGCCAGTAGCCTCGACAGGGAATACGCGAACACCATATATTTT.

CDR3 in DNA: TGTGCCTTCACTAGACTGGCACCCGAGCAGTTCTTC. It codes for CAFTRLAPEQFF. The chain is built from TRBV30 and TRBJ2-1, with D tentatively TRBD2 (5 bases). V lost 7 bases to trimming and J lost 10 bases, with 17 bases between them. This CDR3 spans 12 amino acids. Germline CDR1 is GTSNPN and CDR2 is SVGIG (reference sequence).

This clone was found once. The chain joins TRBV19 to TRBJ2-7; D unresolved. Germline values: CDR1 LNHDA, CDR2 SQIVND (reference sequence). The CDR3 is made up of 14 amino acids. The V gene lost 4 bases and the J gene lost 0 bases, with 10 bases spanning the gap. The CDR3 region is CASSNPASSYEQYF. The CDR3 DNA sequence: TGTGCCAGTAGTAATCCAGCGAGCTCCTACGAGCAGTACTTC.

The chain joins TRBV19 to TRBJ2-6; tentatively, D is TRBD1 (5 bases). Germline V gene lookup returns CDR1 LNHDA and CDR2 SQIVND (reference sequence). The CDR3 length is 20 residues. V was trimmed by 4 bases and J by 2 bases, leaving 24 bases between them. CDR3 loop: CASSTPPPAGWVAGANVLTF. Here the CDR3 DNA reads TGTGCCAGTAGTACGCCACCCCCCGCAGGGTGGGTGGCTGGGGCCAACGTCCTGACTTTC.

This chain uses TRBV6-5 with TRBJ2-2, with 8 bases matching TRBD2. The germline V gene has CDR1 MNHEY and CDR2 SVGAGI. After removal of 10 bases from V and 4 bases from J, the junction contained 8 bases not matched to a gene. The length of the CDR3 is 14 residues. In DNA, the CDR3 is TGTGCCACCAGCGGGAGTCGAATCACCGGGGAGCTGTTTTTT. Translation gives CATSGSRITGELFF.

The rearrangement uses TRBV28 and TRBJ1-5; D call uncertain. CDR3 length equals 13 residues. V was cut by 7 bases and J by 3 bases, with 10 bases left in between. Germline V gene lookup returns CDR1 MDHEN and CDR2 SYDVKM. CDR3 residues: CASKLDFNQPQHF. CDR3 nucleotides: TGTGCCAGCAAGTTGGACTTCAATCAGCCCCAGCATTTT.

The chain has TRBV9 and TRBJ2-5, with D perhaps matching TRBD2 (5 bases). The CDR3 runs 15 residues. CDR1 is SGDLS, CDR2 YYNGEE, per germline. V lost 0 bases and J lost 1, with 10 bases in between. CDR3 bases: TGTGCCAGCAGCGTAGACGTGGGGAGCCAAGAGACCCAGTACTTC. This translates into CASSVDVGSQETQYF.

The chain has TRBV24-1 and TRBJ2-1, with 11 bases identical to TRBD2. The junction had 8 bases not matched to a gene; V was cut back by 5 bases and J by 3 bases. Looked up from germline, CDR1 is KGHDR and CDR2 is SFDVKD. The CDR3 consists of 17 residues. This CDR3 reads CATSARTSGQLYNEQFF. The CDR3 DNA reads as TGTGCCACCAGTGCCCGGACTAGCGGGCAACTCTACAATGAGCAGTTCTTC.